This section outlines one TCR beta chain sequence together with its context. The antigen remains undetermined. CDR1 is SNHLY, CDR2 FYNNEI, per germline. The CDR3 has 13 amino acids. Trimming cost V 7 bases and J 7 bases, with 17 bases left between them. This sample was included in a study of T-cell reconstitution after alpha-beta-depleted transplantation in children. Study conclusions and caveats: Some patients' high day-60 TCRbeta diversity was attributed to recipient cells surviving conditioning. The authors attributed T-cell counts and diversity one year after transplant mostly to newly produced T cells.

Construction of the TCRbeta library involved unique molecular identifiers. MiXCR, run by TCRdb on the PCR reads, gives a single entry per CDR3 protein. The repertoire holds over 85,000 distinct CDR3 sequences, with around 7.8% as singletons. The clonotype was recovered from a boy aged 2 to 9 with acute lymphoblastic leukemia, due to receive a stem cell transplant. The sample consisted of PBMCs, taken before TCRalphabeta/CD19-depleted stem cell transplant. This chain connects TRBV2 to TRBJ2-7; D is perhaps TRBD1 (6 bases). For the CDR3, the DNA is TGTGCCAGCAAGGGGGAAGGCCTTGGGGAGCAGTACTTC. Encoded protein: CASKGEGLGEQYF.